The 17 T cell receptor beta chains below all came from one sample that was sequenced in a study of T-cell reconstitution after alpha-beta-depleted transplantation in children. Preparing the TCRbeta library involved the use of unique molecular identifiers. TCRdb re-called the PCR reads through MiXCR, storing one row per CDR3 protein. Of about 460,000 distinct CDR3 sequences detected, 8% to 11% appear once; the ten largest clones hold about 2%. The sequenced sample was PBMCs, obtained before TCRalphabeta/CD19-depleted stem cell transplant. The receptor source for this set is a child aged 2-15 years with inherited bone marrow failure, due to receive a stem cell transplant.

This clonotype was observed at least ten times. V and J are TRBV6-1 and TRBJ2-1, with D tentatively TRBD2 (5 bases). Looked up from germline, CDR1 is MNHNS and CDR2 is SASEGT. The CDR3 contains 14 residues. V shed 11 bases and J shed 0 bases, with 14 bases lying between them. DNA for the CDR3: TGTGCCTCTAGGGCGGGCCTCTCCTACAATGAGCAGTTCTTC. Its translation: CASRAGLSYNEQFF.

At least ten counts were recorded for this clonotype. Here the CDR3 reads CASKRAGNTGELFF. CDR3 sequence (DNA): TGCGCCAGCAAAAGGGCCGGGAATACCGGGGAGCTGTTTTTT. The chain couples TRBV5-1 to TRBJ2-2; weak D call: TRBD2 (5 bases). CDR1 and CDR2 (germline): SGHRS, YFSETQ. Between the trimmed V and J ends, which lost 6 bases and 5 bases, there was a span of 14 bases. The CDR3 is 14 amino acids.

This clonotype was observed a few times. This sequence joins TRBV4-1 and TRBJ2-7; D not resolved. The germline V and J ends were trimmed by 1 base and 2 bases, with 12 bases remaining between them. The CDR3 is 15 residues long. Germline V CDR1 and CDR2: MGHRA, YSYEKL. The CDR3 DNA is TGCGCCAGCAGCCAAGTGAGATCCAGTCCCTACGAGCAGTACTTC. The encoded protein is CASSQVRSSPYEQYF.

This clonotype was counted between two and nine times. This rearrangement joins TRBV4-2 to TRBJ2-1; 12 bases are shared with TRBD2. This CDR3 is built from 17 residues. Germline-derived CDR1 and CDR2 are LGHNA and YNFKEQ. J was trimmed by 5 bases and V by 4 bases; bases with no gene match: 9. The CDR3 sequence is CASSPGSGTSGHNEQFF. The CDR3 DNA is TGTGCCAGCAGCCCTGGATCCGGGACTAGCGGGCACAATGAGCAGTTCTTC.

This clonotype was seen many times. The rearrangement joins TRBV28 to TRBJ1-2; tentative D call: TRBD1 (6 bases). CDR1 is MDHEN and CDR2 is SYDVKM in the germline V gene. V was trimmed by 4 bases and J by 7 bases, leaving 10 bases between them. There are 12 residues in the CDR3. In DNA, the CDR3 is TGTGCCAGCAGTTCGGGGGCGCTTGGCTACACCTTC. Residues: CASSSGALGYTF.

This clonotype was picked up many times. The chain uses TRBV9 and TRBJ1-2; D is uncertain. Trimming shortened V by 1 base and J by 5 bases, and 12 bases separated the two germline ends. The CDR3 is 14 amino acids. Germline CDR1 reads SGDLS; CDR2 reads YYNGEE. In nucleotides, the CDR3 is TGTGCCAGCAGCGTAAACAGCGAAAATTATGGCTACACCTTC. This sequence encodes CASSVNSENYGYTF.

This clonotype was picked up many times. V usage is TRBV11-2 and J usage is TRBJ1-6; D perhaps matches TRBD1 (6 bases). The V end was cut by 1 base, the J end by 6 bases, with 10 bases between. Germline V gene data show CDR1 as SGHAT and CDR2 as FQNNGV. The CDR3 extends over 15 amino acids. The CDR3 bases are TGTGCCAGCAGCTTAGCCAGGGGCTTTAATTCACCCCTCCACTTT. Translated, it gives CASSLARGFNSPLHF. Supplemented by reference TRBV11-2 and TRBJ1-6, the full variable domain reads EAGVAQSPRYKIIEKRQSVAFWCNPISGHATLYWYQQILGQGPKLLIQFQNNGVVDDSQLPKDRFSAERLKGVDSTLKIQPAKLEDSAVYLCASSLARGFNSPLHFGNGTRLTVT.

Remarks on this clonotype: A much more abundant neighbour one base away suggests this may be a read error. The chain joins TRBV20-1 to TRBJ2-1; D is perhaps TRBD2 (6 bases). Germline V lookup: CDR1 DFQATT, CDR2 SNEGSKA (reference sequence). V gave up 3 bases and J gave up 2 bases, with 17 bases separating them. The CDR3 has 16 residues. The CDR3 DNA is TGCAGTGCTAGGGGTTTCTTTAGCGGTACCTACAATGAGCAGTTCTTC. It yields the protein CSARGFFSGTYNEQFF.

This clonotype showed up many times. The rearrangement uses TRBV12-3 or TRBV12-4 and TRBJ2-2; tentatively, D is TRBD1 or TRBD2 (5 bases each). This CDR3 is built from 14 residues. Trimming removed 6 bases from V and 5 bases from J, with 13 bases in between. The CDR3 protein is CASRAGTLTGELFF. CDR3 nucleotide sequence: TGTGCCAGCAGAGCCGGGACGCTAACCGGGGAGCTGTTTTTT.

This clonotype was picked up many times. The genes are TRBV7-2 and TRBJ2-2, with 12 bases matching TRBD2. This CDR3 contains 16 residues. With 3 bases clipped from V and 3 bases from J, the junction kept 2 bases outside the gene matches. Germline CDR1 and CDR2: SGHTA and FQGNSA. The CDR3 DNA reads TGTGCCAGCAGCTTGACTAGCGGGAGTCACACCGGGGAGCTGTTTTTT. Translation gives CASSLTSGSHTGELFF.

This clonotype occurred many times. The chain links TRBV28 to TRBJ2-1, with D unclear. V shed 5 bases and J shed 6 bases, with 14 bases lying between them. Germline V CDR1 and CDR2: MDHEN, SYDVKM. CDR3 size: 14 residues. DNA for the CDR3: TGTGCCAGCAGTGAATTGCGTCGGCTCAATGAGCAGTTCTTC. Amino acids: CASSELRRLNEQFF. Using reference TRBV28 and TRBJ2-1 for the parts outside the CDR3, the full variable domain is DVKVTQSSRYLVKRTGEKVFLECVQDMDHENMFWYRQDPGLGLRLIYFSYDVKMKEKGDIPEGYSVSREKKERFSLILESASTNQTSMYLCASSELRRLNEQFFGPGTRLTVL.

This clonotype was picked up many times. The rearrangement links TRBV15 to TRBJ1-5; D might be TRBD1 (5 bases). The CDR3 is 15 residues long. Germline values: CDR1 LNHNV, CDR2 YYDKDF (reference sequence). V dropped 5 bases and J dropped 4 bases, with 15 bases sitting between them. The CDR3 sequence: CATSAQGKANQPQHF. The CDR3 bases are TGTGCCACCAGCGCTCAGGGTAAAGCAAATCAGCCCCAGCATTTT.

The V and J genes are TRBV19 and TRBJ2-5, with 9 bases matching TRBD1. CDR1 is LNHDA and CDR2 is SQIVND in the germline V gene (reference sequence). The CDR3 is made up of 15 amino acids. V gave up 3 bases and J gave up 5 bases; unmatched junction bases: 7. CDR3 residues: CASSIGQGMEETQYF. The CDR3 DNA sequence: TGTGCCAGTAGTATCGGACAGGGGATGGAGGAGACCCAGTACTTC.

This clonotype was detected many times. The chain recombines TRBV28 with TRBJ2-3; TRBD1 aligns across 11 bases. Trimming at V came to 4 bases and at J to 9 bases, leaving 18 bases not matched to a gene. Germline V CDR1 and CDR2: MDHEN, SYDVKM. This CDR3 has 18 residues. The CDR3 DNA reads TGTGCCAGCAGTTCAGGGACAGGGGGAGCCAGTGATCAGGACACGCAGTATTTT. This sequence encodes CASSSGTGGASDQDTQYF.

In regard to this clonotype: A much more abundant neighbour one base away suggests this may be a read error. The conserved phenylalanine or tryptophan normally closing the CDR3 is absent here, so this likely arose from a read error. The rearrangement uses TRBV15 and TRBJ2-5; D is perhaps TRBD2 (5 bases). This CDR3 has 15 residues. Per germline, CDR1 LNHNV and CDR2 YYDKDF (reference sequence). Trimming removed 1 base at V and 2 bases at J, with 11 bases between. The CDR3 spells CATSRVLAGQETQYV. As DNA, the CDR3 is TGTGCCACCAGCAGAGTCCTAGCCGGTCAAGAGACCCAGTACGTC.

This clonotype was counted a few times. The chain has TRBV6-1 and TRBJ2-7; 9 bases line up with TRBD1. Germline loops: CDR1 MNHNS, CDR2 SASEGT. The CDR3 sequence is 15 residues long. The J segment lost 0 bases and the V segment lost 2 bases, leaving 2 bases of the junction unmatched. CDR3: CASSEWTGDSYEQYF. CDR3 coding DNA: TGTGCCAGCAGTGAATGGACAGGGGACTCCTACGAGCAGTACTTC.

In this sample, this clonotype turned up many times. The V gene is TRBV29-1, the J gene TRBJ2-5, with D tentatively TRBD2 (6 bases). Germline CDR1 reads SQVTM; CDR2 reads ANQGSEA. V was clipped by 1 base and J by 2 bases, with 11 bases between them. This CDR3 contains 14 residues. CDR3 protein: CSVEGGDLQETQYF. In nucleotides, the CDR3 is TGCAGCGTTGAAGGGGGGGATCTTCAAGAGACCCAGTACTTC.